Following are 26 T cell receptor beta chains from one sample sequenced in a study of blood T cells in healthy people across ages. A second about 7 to 12 cycle PCR used barcoded and J-beta primers. TCRdb itself ran the 5' RACE reads through MiXCR, one entry per CDR3 protein. The sample lists 2 million or so distinct CDR3 sequences; roughly 49% were seen once. The sample taken for sequencing was blood. The origin of the receptors is a middle-aged woman in good health.

This clonotype appeared once. The V and J genes are TRBV29-1 and TRBJ2-1, with D maybe TRBD2 (6 bases). The J call may be in error: the DNA end matches TRBJ2-7 better. CDR3 length: 13 amino acids. CDR1 SQVTM and CDR2 ANQGSEA come from the germline V gene. CDR3 in DNA: TGCAGCGTTGAAGCGCGACTAGTCAATGAGCAGTACTTC. Protein product: CSVEARLVNEQYF.

This chain connects TRBV12-3 or TRBV12-4 to TRBJ2-2; the D gene could be TRBD1 or TRBD2 (5 bases each). The CDR3 length is 14 residues. Trimming stripped 5 bases from V and 7 bases from J, with 14 bases between. CDR3 sequence (DNA): TGTGCCAGCAGTCAAGTCCAGGGAGTCGGGGAGCTGTTTTTT. Its translation is CASSQVQGVGELFF.

V is TRBV4-3 and J is TRBJ1-2, with a tentative D call TRBD1 (6 bases). Germline-derived CDR1 and CDR2 are LGHNA and YSLEER. The CDR3 loop spans 15 amino acids. V was cut by 5 bases and J by 0 bases, with 13 bases left in between. The CDR3 region is CASSIDRPTNYGYTF. CDR3 in DNA: TGCGCCAGCAGCATCGACAGGCCGACTAACTATGGCTACACCTTC.

This clonotype was seen a single time. This chain joins TRBV9 and TRBJ2-7, with 13 bases matching TRBD2. The length of the CDR3 is 18 residues. Trimming took 4 bases from V and 1 from J; bases not matched to a gene: 11. CDR1 is SGDLS and CDR2 is YYNGEE in the germline V gene. The CDR3 reads CASSPGTSGAGVSYEQYF. CDR3 DNA sequence: TGTGCCAGCAGCCCAGGGACTAGCGGGGCTGGGGTTTCCTACGAGCAGTACTTC.

This clonotype turned up a few times. The rearrangement joins TRBV5-5 to TRBJ2-3, with 9 bases lining up with TRBD1. Germline CDR1 is SGHKS and CDR2 is YYEKEE (reference sequence). The CDR3 is 16 amino acids. V lost 4 bases, J lost 0 bases, and 6 bases stayed unmatched. CDR3 DNA: TGTGCCAGCAGCCCGGGGACAGGGAGAAGCACAGATACGCAGTATTTT. It codes for CASSPGTGRSTDTQYF.

This chain connects TRBV5-1 to TRBJ2-1, with a tentative D call TRBD2 (5 bases). The germline V gene encodes CDR1 SGHRS and CDR2 YFSETQ. CDR3 length equals 16 residues. Trimming removed 4 bases from V and 0 bases from J, with 14 bases in between. CDR3 in amino acids: CASSGGATSSYNEQFF. The DNA for the CDR3 is TGCGCCAGCAGCGGAGGAGCGACGAGCTCCTACAATGAGCAGTTCTTC.

The chain is built from TRBV9 and TRBJ2-5; tentative D call: TRBD2 (5 bases). V lost 2 bases and J lost 2, with 13 bases in between. Germline V CDR1 and CDR2: SGDLS, YYNGEE. The CDR3 is 15 residues long. For the CDR3, the DNA is TGTGCCAGCAGCGTTGGAGATGGGGAGCAAGAGACCCAGTACTTC. Translation gives CASSVGDGEQETQYF.

The chain joins TRBV20-1 to TRBJ2-3; the D gene is possibly TRBD2 (6 bases). The CDR3 has 15 amino acids. The germline CDR1 and CDR2 sequences are DFQATT and SNEGSKA (reference sequence). The V and J ends lost 5 bases and 4 bases respectively, with 19 bases between them. The CDR3 here is CSARGRVVWADTQYF. The CDR3 nucleotides read TGCAGTGCTCGGGGGAGAGTAGTTTGGGCAGATACGCAGTATTTT.

V usage is TRBV20-1 and J usage is TRBJ2-5, with D perhaps being TRBD1 or TRBD2 (6 bases each). Trimming shortened V by 7 bases and J by 5 bases, and 17 bases separated the two germline ends. The germline CDR1 and CDR2 sequences are DFQATT and SNEGSKA (reference sequence). The length of the CDR3 is 13 residues. The chain's CDR3 is CSVSGQGPETQYF. The CDR3 DNA sequence: TGCAGTGTCAGCGGGCAGGGGCCGGAGACCCAGTACTTC.

V usage is TRBV20-1 and J usage is TRBJ2-3; D call uncertain. The CDR3 runs to 11 residues. CDR1 and CDR2 from the germline V gene are DFQATT and SNEGSKA (reference sequence). The V and J ends lost 0 bases and 12 bases respectively, with 10 bases between them. CDR3 DNA sequence: TGCAGTGCTAGAGATGGATCCCTCCAGTATTTT. Translation: CSARDGSLQYF.

The chain combines TRBV10-3 with TRBJ1-6; 8 bases align to TRBD1. Trimming cost V 4 bases and J 7 bases; bases outside gene matches: 6. This CDR3 is built from 15 residues. The germline gives CDR1 ENHRY, CDR2 SYGVKD. This CDR3 reads CAISALTGENSPLHF. The DNA for the CDR3 is TGTGCCATCAGTGCCCTGACAGGGGAAAATTCACCCCTCCACTTT.

The rearrangement links TRBV7-2 to TRBJ2-7, with D perhaps TRBD1 or TRBD2 (5 bases each). Germline CDR1 and CDR2: SGHTA and FQGNSA. With 2 bases removed from V and 7 bases from J, the gap between germline ends came to 24 bases. The CDR3 has 17 residues. The CDR3 nucleotides are TGTGCCAGCAGCTTAAGGCCCGGGACCCTAGCTCAGAATGAGCAGTACTTC. It specifies CASSLRPGTLAQNEQYF.

The CDR3 is CASSQRSRGREKSGANVLTF. The CDR3 bases are TGTGCCAGCAGCCAGAGGTCGAGGGGGCGCGAAAAATCTGGGGCCAACGTCCTGACTTTC. This rearrangement joins TRBV6-1 to TRBJ2-6, with TRBD1 matching over 7 bases. The V segment lost 6 bases and the J segment 1 base; nucleotides outside the gene matches: 18. CDR1 MNHNS and CDR2 SASEGT come from the germline V gene. This CDR3 spans 20 amino acids.

The chain links TRBV11-2 to TRBJ1-1; 9 nucleotides line up with TRBD1. The CDR3 is 16 amino acids. The trim removed 5 bases at V and 3 bases at J, leaving 10 bases unmatched. Germline values: CDR1 SGHAT, CDR2 FQNNGV. The CDR3 DNA reads as TGTGCCAGCAGCCTGACAGGGGGACTCCGGGACACTGAAGCTTTCTTT. It is translated as CASSLTGGLRDTEAFF.

This chain links TRBV29-1 with TRBJ2-5; D might be TRBD2 (6 bases). The length of the CDR3 is 12 residues. The V end was cut by 6 bases, the J end by 3 bases, with 11 bases between. Looked up from germline, CDR1 is SQVTM and CDR2 is ANQGSEA. The CDR3 here is CSVGPGEETQYF. The DNA of the CDR3 is TGCAGCGTGGGTCCGGGAGAAGAGACCCAGTACTTC.

This clonotype was counted a few times. The genes are TRBV20-1 and TRBJ2-5; perhaps D is TRBD1 or TRBD2 (6 bases each). Germline CDR1 and CDR2: DFQATT and SNEGSKA (reference sequence). V lost 5 bases, J lost 4 bases, and 17 bases lay in between. The CDR3 covers 14 residues. The CDR3 protein is CSAVGWGAGETQYF. CDR3 bases: TGCAGTGCTGTTGGGTGGGGGGCAGGAGAGACCCAGTACTTC.

The chain joins TRBV10-1 to TRBJ2-1; 10 nucleotides align to TRBD1. V dropped 2 bases and J dropped 7; count of bases not matched to a gene: 5. Per the germline V gene, CDR1 is WNHNN and CDR2 is SYGVQD (reference sequence). The CDR3 sequence is 15 residues long. DNA for the CDR3: TGCGCCAGCAGTGAGGGCGGGACAGGGGAAAATGAGCAGTTCTTC. Translated, it gives CASSEGGTGENEQFF.

The chain's CDR3 is CASSLTTSGGQETQYF. The CDR3 coding sequence is TGTGCCAGCAGCTTGACGACTAGCGGGGGCCAAGAGACCCAGTACTTC. The chain carries TRBV7-2 and TRBJ2-5; 12 bases are shared with TRBD2. The junction had 3 bases not matched to a gene; V was cut back by 3 bases and J by 1 base. The germline V gene has CDR1 SGHTA and CDR2 FQGNSA. The CDR3 has 16 amino acids.

This clonotype occurred a few times. V gene TRBV7-2 combines with J gene TRBJ1-5; TRBD1 matches at 8 bases. Looked up from germline, CDR1 is SGHTA and CDR2 is FQGNSA. The CDR3 contains 16 residues. Losses at the gene ends were 5 bases for V and 7 bases for J; bases not matched to a gene: 13. Here the CDR3 reads CASSPYRTGLFQPQHF. The CDR3 DNA is TGTGCCAGCAGCCCCTATAGGACAGGGCTTTTCCAGCCCCAGCATTTT.

In this sample, this clonotype turned up once. The chain uses TRBV4-2 and TRBJ1-6; TRBD1 is a possible D gene (6 bases). The CDR3 has 17 amino acids. The V gene's germline CDR1 is LGHNA and CDR2 YNFKEQ. Trimming left V 0 bases short and J 9 bases short, with 18 bases between. The chain's CDR3 is CASSQDRGQTSTSPLHF. The CDR3 DNA reads TGTGCCAGCAGCCAAGACCGCGGACAGACTTCTACTTCACCCCTCCACTTT.

This clonotype has at least ten counts. The V gene is TRBV29-1, the J gene TRBJ2-7; D perhaps matches TRBD2 (6 bases). Germline V gene sequence: CDR1 SQVTM, CDR2 ANQGSEA. The CDR3 extends over 14 amino acids. The V and J ends lost 4 bases and 2 bases respectively, with 15 bases between them. CDR3 nucleotide sequence: TGCAGCGTTGGCGGGATTGACAGTCCCTACGAGCAGTACTTC. Amino acid sequence: CSVGGIDSPYEQYF.

V usage is TRBV11-2 and J usage is TRBJ2-1, with D perhaps matching TRBD1 or TRBD2 (5 bases each). The ends were cut back, 2 bases at V and 1 base at J, with 18 bases in the middle. The germline V gene encodes CDR1 SGHAT and CDR2 FQNNGV. The CDR3 length is 18 residues. The CDR3 region is CASSLYTVGWGSYNEQFF. The DNA for the CDR3 is TGTGCCAGCAGCTTATACACAGTGGGCTGGGGGTCCTACAATGAGCAGTTCTTC.

This clonotype was recorded a few times. The gene calls are TRBV4-1 and TRBJ2-3; D is undetermined. With 1 base removed from V and 0 bases from J, the gap between germline ends came to 8 bases. Germline loops: CDR1 MGHRA, CDR2 YSYEKL. The CDR3 is 15 residues long. CDR3 residues: CASSQAPYSTDTQYF. CDR3 nucleotides: TGCGCCAGCAGCCAAGCCCCCTATAGCACAGATACGCAGTATTTT.

This clonotype was picked up many times. The rearrangement links TRBV2 to TRBJ2-5, with 11 nucleotides matching TRBD1. CDR1 is SNHLY and CDR2 is FYNNEI in the germline V gene. CDR3 length equals 13 residues. V shed 8 bases, J shed 5 bases, and the junction held 4 bases outside the gene matches. The CDR3 protein is CASLGQGVETQYF. DNA of the CDR3: TGTGCCAGCCTGGGACAGGGGGTTGAGACCCAGTACTTC.

This clonotype was seen only once. The rearrangement links TRBV5-1 to TRBJ1-2, with TRBD1 matching 10 bases. Trimming cost V 4 bases and J 4 bases; bases outside gene matches: 10. Germline CDR1 SGHRS, CDR2 YFSETQ. CDR3 length equals 16 residues. The CDR3 nucleotides read TGCGCCAGCAGCCACACGGGGACAGGGGCCACCTATGGCTACACCTTC. This sequence encodes CASSHTGTGATYGYTF.

Only a few counts were recorded for this clonotype. The CDR3: CASSLVLESGRSGANVLTF. CDR3 DNA sequence: TGTGCCAGCAGCTTGGTGCTGGAATCGGGACGCTCTGGGGCCAACGTCCTGACTTTC. The rearrangement uses TRBV5-5 and TRBJ2-6; possibly TRBD1 or TRBD2 for D (5 bases each). This CDR3 spans 19 amino acids. V gave up 0 bases and J gave up 0 bases, with 16 bases separating them. The V gene's germline CDR1 is SGHKS and CDR2 YYEKEE (reference sequence).